The next 25 T cell receptor beta chains were all read from a single sample in a study of cytomegalovirus exposure and HLA in healthy donors. Both 60 Vbeta primers and 13 Jbeta primers went into the PCR. TCRdb's copy holds only in-frame clones and misses some; the assay was immunoSEQ multiplex PCR. The sample holds approximately 140,000 clones; around 60% are singletons and the top ten take 6% to 8.5%. Sequenced input: PBMCs. These receptors originate from an older woman in good health and CMV-seropositive.

The V gene is TRBV9, the J gene TRBJ2-7; 9 bases are a match to TRBD2. After removal of 0 bases from V and 4 bases from J, the junction contained 5 bases not matched to a gene. CDR1 and CDR2 from the germline V gene are SGDLS and YYNGEE. This CDR3 region has 15 residues. In nucleotides, the CDR3 is TGTGCCAGCAGCGTAGCCCCTAGCGGGAAGTACGAGCAGTACTTC. Protein product: CASSVAPSGKYEQYF.

V usage is TRBV5-1 and J usage is TRBJ1-2; 10 bases align to TRBD1. The CDR3 extends over 16 amino acids. In germline, CDR1 is SGHRS, CDR2 YFSETQ. The ends lost 0 bases at V and 6 bases at J; junction bases unmatched: 8. This chain's CDR3 is CASSLGQGQGTDGYTF. The DNA of the CDR3 is TGCGCCAGCAGCTTGGGTCAGGGACAGGGGACCGATGGCTACACCTTC.

V gene TRBV29-1 combines with J gene TRBJ2-5; the match to TRBD1 covers 10 bases. Germline CDR1 is SQVTM and CDR2 is ANQGSEA. Unmatched junction bases numbered 8, after V lost 3 bases and J lost 7 bases. The CDR3 extends over 14 amino acids. The CDR3: CSVDHYGQGGTQYF. DNA for the CDR3: TGCAGCGTTGACCACTACGGACAGGGGGGGACCCAGTACTTC.

The chain links TRBV21-1 to TRBJ1-4; the table's D call TRBD1 went unverified against the DNA. TRBV21-1 is marked as a pseudogene. There are 15 residues in the CDR3. CDR3: CASSKPGRVFEKLFF. DNA of the CDR3: TGTGCCAGCAGCAAACCGGGCAGGGTATTTGAAAAACTGTTTTTT.

This clone came up a few times. The junction shows a germline mismatch at one end, possibly a read error. CDR3 DNA sequence: TGTGCTAGCAGCCTCATGCGAGGGTCCCAAGAGACCCAGTACTTC. It specifies CASSLMRGSQETQYF. The chain recombines TRBV7-7 with TRBJ2-5, with a possible D match to TRBD2 (5 bases). From germline, CDR1 is SSHAT and CDR2 FNYEAQ (reference sequence). The CDR3 is 15 amino acids. Drawing the rest from reference TRBV7-7 and TRBJ2-5, the complete variable domain is GAGVSQSPRYKVTKRGQDVTLRCDPISSHATLYWYQQALGQGPEFLTYFNYEAQPDKSGLPSDRFSAERPEGSISTLTIQRTEQRDSAMYRCASSLMRGSQETQYFGPGTRLLVL.

Here the CDR3 reads CASSTRTSGRTDTQYF. The CDR3 nucleotides are TGTGCCAGCAGCACCCGGACTAGCGGGAGAACAGATACGCAGTATTTT. V usage is TRBV7-2 and J usage is TRBJ2-3, with 13 bases identical to TRBD2. CDR1 and CDR2 from the germline V gene are SGHTA and FQGNSA. V trimming: 5 bases; J trimming: 3 bases; junction bases outside the gene matches: 5. This CDR3 comprises 16 residues.

The chain combines TRBV5-6 with TRBJ1-5; D perhaps matches TRBD1 (6 bases). This CDR3 comprises 15 residues. The V and J ends lost 0 bases and 5 bases respectively, with 12 bases between them. CDR1 and CDR2 (germline): SGHDT, YYEEEE. CDR3 protein: CASSLGPGEDQPQHF. In nucleotides, the CDR3 is TGTGCCAGCAGCTTGGGTCCAGGGGAAGATCAGCCCCAGCATTTT.

The chain carries TRBV4-1 and TRBJ1-3, with a tentative D call TRBD1 (6 bases). CDR1 and CDR2 from the germline V gene are MGHRA and YSYEKL. The CDR3 loop spans 15 amino acids. V was trimmed by 4 bases and J by 3 bases, leaving 13 bases between them. CDR3 nucleotide sequence: TGCGCCAGCAGCCTTGACGGACAGTTTGGAAACACCATATATTTT. Its protein product is CASSLDGQFGNTIYF.

This clone was detected only once. The chain is built from TRBV4-3 and TRBJ2-1; no clear D gene. The length of the CDR3 is 15 residues. Trimming took 4 bases from V and 5 from J, leaving 15 bases between them. Germline V lookup: CDR1 LGHNA, CDR2 YSLEER. The CDR3 DNA follows: TGCGCCAGCAGCCGCAATTGGCCAATCGACAATGAGCAGTTCTTC. This translates into CASSRNWPIDNEQFF.

This clone was counted only a few times. CDR3 protein: CASIGVGYEQYF. For the CDR3, the DNA is TGTGCCAGCATCGGGGTAGGTTACGAGCAGTACTTC. This chain joins TRBV28 and TRBJ2-7; weak D call: TRBD2 (5 bases). The germline CDR1 and CDR2 sequences are MDHEN and SYDVKM. The CDR3 sequence is 12 residues long. V lost 7 bases and J 4 bases, leaving 11 bases between the germline ends.

The V gene is TRBV4-1, the J gene TRBJ2-7; TRBD2 aligns across 13 bases. From germline, CDR1 is MGHRA and CDR2 YSYEKL. The CDR3 length is 18 residues. V was clipped by 3 bases and J by 1 base; unmatched bases: 9. Here the CDR3 reads CASSHELAGGPGSYEQYF. CDR3 in DNA: TGCGCCAGCAGCCACGAACTAGCGGGAGGGCCCGGTTCCTACGAGCAGTACTTC.

This sequence joins TRBV10-3 and TRBJ2-3, with TRBD1 matching 7 bases. The germline V gene has CDR1 ENHRY and CDR2 SYGVKD. V was pared by 2 bases and J by 3 bases, with 5 bases of the junction left unmatched. There are 15 residues in the CDR3. CDR3 sequence reads: CAISERGTATDTQYF. The CDR3 DNA sequence: TGTGCCATCAGTGAGAGGGGGACAGCTACAGATACGCAGTATTTT.

The chain couples TRBV29-1 to TRBJ2-2; TRBD1 might be the D (6 bases). The CDR3 has 14 amino acids. V shed 3 bases and J shed 7 bases, with 15 bases lying between them. Germline V lookup: CDR1 SQVTM, CDR2 ANQGSEA. The CDR3 sequence is CSVDFRGGGGELFF. In nucleotides, the CDR3 is TGCAGCGTTGATTTCAGGGGCGGCGGCGGGGAGCTGTTTTTT.

About this clone itself: One junction end disagrees with the germline gene, perhaps due to a read error. This chain uses TRBV28 with TRBJ1-3; TRBD1 matches at 8 bases. The CDR3 consists of 13 residues. CDR1 and CDR2 from the germline V gene are MDHEN and SYDVKM. The CDR3 DNA reads TGTGCCAGCAGTTCCGCGCAGACAGGGGCGAGGCATTTT. This encodes CASSSAQTGARHF.

The chain carries TRBV5-4 and TRBJ2-1; 8 bases match TRBD1. The germline CDR1 and CDR2 sequences are SGHNT and YYREEE (reference sequence). The CDR3 length is 14 residues. V was clipped by 3 bases and J by 6 bases; unmatched bases: 5. This chain's CDR3 is CASSSPDRGNEQFF. CDR3 coding DNA: TGTGCCAGCAGCTCTCCCGACAGGGGCAATGAGCAGTTCTTC.

A few counts support this clone. The chain employs TRBV9 and TRBJ2-1, with 7 nucleotides matching TRBD2. Germline V gene data show CDR1 as SGDLS and CDR2 as YYNGEE. The J segment lost 9 bases and the V segment lost 0 bases, leaving 3 bases of the junction unmatched. The CDR3 totals 13 residues. The CDR3 bases are TGTGCCAGCAGCGTAGAATGGACTAGTGAGCAGTTCTTC. Translating gives CASSVEWTSEQFF.

The chain links TRBV21-1 to TRBJ1-5; the table calls TRBD1, which could not be checked here. TRBV21-1 is described as a pseudogene. This CDR3 is built from 15 residues. The CDR3: CVPAEGEGDRQPQHF. The DNA for the CDR3 is TGTGTCCCAGCCGAAGGAGAAGGGGACAGGCAGCCCCAGCATTTT.

The chain uses TRBV6-1 and TRBJ2-1; 7 bases are a match to TRBD1. CDR1 and CDR2 (germline): MNHNS, SASEGT. Trimming cost V 2 bases and J 3 bases; bases outside gene matches: 19. The CDR3 runs 20 residues. The CDR3 sequence: CASSEHVGTVLSGNYNEQFF. The CDR3 DNA reads as TGTGCCAGCAGTGAACATGTCGGGACAGTGCTTTCGGGAAACTACAATGAGCAGTTCTTC.

The chain uses TRBV28 and TRBJ1-2, with 10 nucleotides matching TRBD1. This CDR3 contains 19 residues. Germline V gene sequence: CDR1 MDHEN, CDR2 SYDVKM. V lost 6 bases and J lost 3; bases outside the gene matches: 19. CDR3 sequence (DNA): TGTGCCAGCAGCCTCCTGACCGGGACAGGGGCATATCATGACTATGGCTACACCTTC. Its translation is CASSLLTGTGAYHDYGYTF.

This clone was seen more than once but under ten times. This chain joins TRBV11-2 and TRBJ1-1; D is uncertain. Trimming took off 3 bases at V and 4 bases at J, with 6 bases between the two ends. CDR1 SGHAT and CDR2 FQNNGV come from the germline V gene. The CDR3 has 12 amino acids. The CDR3 nucleotides read TGTGCCAGCAGCTTGTCCGGCACTGAAGCTTTCTTT. Encoded protein: CASSLSGTEAFF.

This clone occurred a few times. V usage is TRBV5-1 and J usage is TRBJ2-1; D not certain. The germline V gene has CDR1 SGHRS and CDR2 YFSETQ. V lost 5 bases and J lost 7, with 25 bases in between. The CDR3 is 17 residues long. CDR3 loop: CASSNPVSRPRLNEQFF. CDR3 DNA: TGCGCCAGCAGTAATCCGGTGTCGCGTCCACGGTTGAATGAGCAGTTCTTC.

The genes are TRBV2 and TRBJ2-1; 10 bases are shared with TRBD2. Germline V gene sequence: CDR1 SNHLY, CDR2 FYNNEI. This CDR3 spans 15 amino acids. The trim removed 8 bases at V and 8 bases at J, leaving 12 bases unmatched. Here the CDR3 reads CASRRGLATKDEQFF. The DNA of the CDR3 is TGTGCCAGCCGTCGGGGACTAGCGACAAAGGATGAGCAGTTCTTC.

This clone was seen only a few times. The germline gene is not matched at one end of the junction; a read error may be the cause. This sequence joins TRBV6-6 and TRBJ1-2, with 8 bases lining up with TRBD1. CDR1 MNHNY and CDR2 SVGAGI come from the germline V gene (reference sequence). The CDR3 extends over 13 amino acids. CDR3 nucleotide sequence: TGTGCCAGCACACAACCCGCGACAGGGGCCTGTTTCTTC. Residues: CASTQPATGACFF.

This clone showed up just a few times. V usage is TRBV5-1 and J usage is TRBJ2-3, with TRBD1 as a possible D gene (8 bases). This CDR3 has 14 residues. V dropped 3 bases and J dropped 5 bases, with 13 bases sitting between them. Germline CDR1 SGHRS, CDR2 YFSETQ. CDR3 sequence reads: CASSSQGGKDTQYF. DNA for the CDR3: TGCGCCAGCAGCTCACAGGGGGGGAAAGATACGCAGTATTTT.

The chain joins TRBV11-2 to TRBJ2-1, with 8 bases fitting TRBD2. The CDR3 totals 17 residues. V gave up 4 bases and J gave up 4 bases; unmatched junction bases: 12. In germline, CDR1 is SGHAT, CDR2 FQNNGV. The CDR3 DNA reads as TGTGCCAGCAGCTCGGGGGGGTCGTCCTTTGCTTACAATGAGCAGTTCTTC. Its translation is CASSSGGSSFAYNEQFF.